These 2 T cell receptor beta chains came from one sample sequenced in a study of blood T cell repertoires in COVID-19. Measured with immunoSEQ multiplex PCR; TCRdb has only the in-frame clones, and not every one. The sample lists approximately 210,000 clones; roughly four fifths were seen once. Sequenced: peripheral blood. All receptors come from a woman in her forties or fifties with active or convalescent COVID-19.

This chain joins TRBV2 and TRBJ1-2; weak D call: TRBD1 (6 bases). The germline V and J ends were trimmed by 5 bases and 1 base, with 8 bases remaining between them. The CDR3 runs 13 residues. CDR1 is SNHLY, CDR2 FYNNEI, per germline. CDR3 coding DNA: TGTGCCAGCAGTCAGGACAGTAACTATGGCTACACCTTC. Its protein product is CASSQDSNYGYTF.

This chain joins TRBV5-1 and TRBJ1-3; perhaps TRBD1 as D (5 bases). Trimming took 0 bases from V and 8 from J, leaving 12 bases between them. The germline gives CDR1 SGHRS, CDR2 YFSETQ. CDR3 length: 14 residues. The CDR3: CASSLAQGTDTIYF. The CDR3 nucleotides read TGCGCCAGCAGCTTGGCCCAGGGAACAGACACCATATATTTT.